This TCR beta chain was documented in a study of CXCR3-negative and CXCR3-positive naive CD8 T cells. Study-wide background: The total count of TRB reads reached about 150 million, and each library contributed about 1.5 +/- 0.3 million.

Libraries of TRB cDNA were made by 5' RACE and carried UMIs. TCRdb reanalyzed the 5' RACE reads, giving one entry per CDR3 protein sequence and no DNA. Its table lists 100,000 or so distinct CDR3 sequences. Regarding the study as a whole: More hydrophobic TRB CDR3s were found in CXCR3-positive naive cells than in CXCR3-negative naive cells. Similarly elevated diversity marked both naive subsets, with memory CD8+ cells showing far lower diversity.

The CDR3 is made up of 13 amino acids. Looked up from germline, CDR1 is MGHDK and CDR2 is SYGVNS. Within the CD8+ T cell compartment, naive cells were CD45RO-CCR7+CD27+CD95-. Of note for this clonotype: Its matching antigen is unknown.

The sample was naive CXCR3- CD8+ T cells from blood. Subset given: CD45RO-CCR7+CD27+CD95- naive CD8+ T cells lacking CXCR3 (TNR3-). This clonotype was sampled from a human donor in good health. Some clones in this sample may be carry-over from other donors' samples. V gene TRBV25-1 combines with J gene TRBJ1-2; the TCRdb D gene call, TRBD1, has no DNA to confirm it. CDR3: CASAGGRNYGYTF.